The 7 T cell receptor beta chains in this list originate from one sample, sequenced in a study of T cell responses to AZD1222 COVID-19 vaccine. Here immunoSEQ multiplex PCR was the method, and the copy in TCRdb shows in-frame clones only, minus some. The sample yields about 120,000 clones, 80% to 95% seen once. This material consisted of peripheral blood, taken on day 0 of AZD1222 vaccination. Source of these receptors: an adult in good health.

CDR3 in amino acids: CASGRITNYGYTF. DNA of the CDR3: TGTGCCAGCGGACGGATTACTAACTATGGCTACACCTTC. The chain uses TRBV27 and TRBJ1-2; D is ambiguous. There are 13 residues in the CDR3. Germline CDR1 MNHEY, CDR2 SMNVEV (reference sequence). Trimming stripped 8 bases from V and 0 bases from J, with 10 bases between.

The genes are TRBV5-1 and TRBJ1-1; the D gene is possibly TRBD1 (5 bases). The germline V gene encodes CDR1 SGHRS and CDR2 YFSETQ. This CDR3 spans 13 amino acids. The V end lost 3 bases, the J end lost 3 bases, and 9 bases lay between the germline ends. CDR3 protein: CASSWGGDTEAFF. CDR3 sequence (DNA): TGCGCCAGCAGCTGGGGAGGGGACACTGAAGCTTTCTTT.

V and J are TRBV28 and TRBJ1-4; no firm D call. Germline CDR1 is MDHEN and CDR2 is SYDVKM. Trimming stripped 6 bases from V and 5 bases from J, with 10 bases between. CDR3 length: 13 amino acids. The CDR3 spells CASRRQVNEKLFF. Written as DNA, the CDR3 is TGTGCCAGCAGAAGACAAGTAAATGAAAAACTGTTTTTT. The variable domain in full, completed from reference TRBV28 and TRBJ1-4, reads DVKVTQSSRYLVKRTGEKVFLECVQDMDHENMFWYRQDPGLGLRLIYFSYDVKMKEKGDIPEGYSVSREKKERFSLILESASTNQTSMYLCASRRQVNEKLFFGSGTQLSVL.

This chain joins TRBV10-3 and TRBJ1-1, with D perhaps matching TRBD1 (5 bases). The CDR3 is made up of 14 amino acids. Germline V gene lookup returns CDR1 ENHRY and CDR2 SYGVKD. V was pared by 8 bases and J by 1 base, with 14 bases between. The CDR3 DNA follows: TGTGCCATCTCTAGCCGGACACGGAACACTGAAGCTTTCTTT. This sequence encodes CAISSRTRNTEAFF.

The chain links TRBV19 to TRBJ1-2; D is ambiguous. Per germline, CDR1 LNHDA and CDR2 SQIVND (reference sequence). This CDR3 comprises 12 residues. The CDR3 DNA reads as TGTGTCTCATCCGGGGCTAACTATGGCTACACCTTC. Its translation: CVSSGANYGYTF.

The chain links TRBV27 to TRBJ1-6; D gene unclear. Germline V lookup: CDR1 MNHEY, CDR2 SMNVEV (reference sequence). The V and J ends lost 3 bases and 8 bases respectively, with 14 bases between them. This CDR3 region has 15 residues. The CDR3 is CASSFKRGRDSPLHF. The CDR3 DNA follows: TGTGCCAGCAGTTTTAAGCGGGGTCGGGATTCACCCCTCCACTTT.

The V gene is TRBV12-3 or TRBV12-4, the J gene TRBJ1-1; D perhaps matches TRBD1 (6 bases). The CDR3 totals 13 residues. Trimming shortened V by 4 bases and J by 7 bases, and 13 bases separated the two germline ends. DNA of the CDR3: TGTGCCAGCAGTTCTAATCCAGGGGATGAAGCTTTCTTT. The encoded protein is CASSSNPGDEAFF.